The subject of this entry is one TCR beta chain. Its antigen is unidentified. The data were obtained in a study of shared clonotypes between healthy human individuals. V dropped 5 bases and J dropped 2 bases, with 12 bases sitting between them. This CDR3 contains 14 residues. Germline CDR1 and CDR2: KGHSH and LQKENI. Each sample came from a Caucasian adult donor living in Nashville, Tennessee. The table came from immunoSEQ multiplex PCR; TCRdb's copy has only in-frame clones and leaves some out. The data show over 1.4 million clones, roughly 96% seen once. The study's findings and limits: In the sorted subsets, rarefaction showed sequencing was incomplete despite large depth.

This chain links TRBV18 with TRBJ1-1; D is uncertain. The TCR comes from a young man in good health. Sequencing was performed on naive CD4+ T cells sorted from blood. This sample's subset: CD45RA+ positively selected. In nucleotides, the CDR3 is TGTGCCAGCTCAATCAGTAGGTCCAACACTGAAGCTTTCTTT. Protein: CASSISRSNTEAFF. Together with reference TRBV18 and TRBJ1-1, the CDR3 gives the full variable domain: NAGVMQNPRHLVRRRGQEARLRCSPMKGHSHVYWYRQLPEEGLKFMVYLQKENIIDESGMPKERFSAEFPKEGPSILRIQQVVRGDSAAYFCASSISRSNTEAFFGQGTRLTVV.